This T cell receptor beta chain was observed in a study of identical twins (dated by TCRdb to 2016 to 2018). About the investigation overall: To test whether fetal clonotypes persist, the study used deep sequencing on TCR alpha and beta repertoires from monozygotic twins, unrelated adults of various ages, and cord blood. To rule out contamination, the twin experiments were replicated at different times with different library preparation protocols. What the research found in general, with its limitations: Abundant cord blood beta clonotypes had fewer insertions, young adult naive repertoires showed a similar but weaker trend, and memory repertoires showed no such trend. Because the same donors could not be followed over many years, the conclusions depended on cross-sectional statistical analysis. Recombination models systematically underestimated out-of-frame TCR alpha sharing in monozygotic twins but agreed with sharing between unrelated individuals. Zero-insertion analyses could be partly confounded by invariant T cells such as MAIT and iNKT, although diverse VJ usage argued against such confounding for most clonotypes. Compared with coincidental sharing between unrelated individuals, an excess of low generation-probability sequences was observed among out-of-frame TCR alpha sequences shared between twins. Excess twin sharing in beta out-of-frame sequences was weaker because fewer shared sequences lowered the signal-to-noise ratio.

This clonotype has only a few counts. This receptor's antigen is unknown. No base quality information exists; no much larger clone differs at one position. The CDR3 measures 15 amino acids from cysteine to phenylalanine. The only DNA kept is the CDR3, 45 bases in frame from the first base. The germline V gene supplies CDR1 SGHRS and CDR2 YFSETQ. V was cut back by 0 bases and J by 9 bases, leaving a gap of 13 bases between them. Every donor in the study was a healthy Caucasian. Miltenyi CD45RO+ enrichment and human naive T-cell isolation kits were used to isolate memory (CD45RO+) and naive T cells from PBMC. The protocol used for the library was 5' RACE. The run used an Illumina HiSeq 2000. A universal primer binding site was added through template switching, and the final cDNA carried a unique molecular identifier so that TCR cDNA molecules could be counted accurately. Specific primers in the conserved constant-segment region were used to synthesize first-strand cDNA for TCR alpha and beta chains. To control for contamination, every cDNA library was double barcoded, receiving both a SMART-Mk sample barcode and Illumina barcodes. TruSeq adapter sequences, together with Illumina sample barcodes, were added in two successive PCR steps. The Illumina HiSeq platform was used with custom primers to sequence TCR alpha and beta cDNA libraries. The study's own analysis went as follows. MiGEC was used to process raw reads and extract unique molecular identifiers, and MiXCR was used to find CDR3 positions. Recombination models were inferred per individual with the repgenHMM and IGoR tools using an EM algorithm. The tcR package in R was used for shared clonotype analysis, with sharing normalized by the product of cloneset sizes. To study raw recombination without the effects of thymic and clonal selection, out-of-frame nonproductive sequences were analyzed. TCRdb reprocessing: public reads trimmed at Q25 with fastp, clones called with MiXCR, in-frame beta chains kept. Rows merge per CDR3 protein into single entries with the most common DNA and genes. The V and J calls here are based on TCRdb, not the publication. The sample records about 200,000 distinct CDR3 sequences, about 10% of which are singletons. About 9.1% of the sample goes to the ten largest clones.

The V gene is TRBV5-1 and the J gene is TRBJ1-6; perhaps TRBD1 is the D gene, with 5 bases matching. The receptor comes from a middle-aged man in good health. The sequencing input was memory T cells sorted from blood. The cell subset or site label, as the study defines it: CD45RO+ enriched T cells. The nucleotides are TGCGCCAGCAGCTTGGTAGGCAGGGAGAGTTCACCCCTCCACTTT. It specifies CASSLVGRESSPLHF. Here the CDR3 is joined to the reference TRBV5-1 and TRBJ1-6 genes, and the full variable domain is: KAGVTQTPRYLIKTRGQQVTLSCSPISGHRSVSWYQQTPGQGLQFLFEYFSETQRNKGNFPGRFSGRQFSNSRSEMNVSTLELGDSALYLCASSLVGRESSPLHFGNGTRLTVT.